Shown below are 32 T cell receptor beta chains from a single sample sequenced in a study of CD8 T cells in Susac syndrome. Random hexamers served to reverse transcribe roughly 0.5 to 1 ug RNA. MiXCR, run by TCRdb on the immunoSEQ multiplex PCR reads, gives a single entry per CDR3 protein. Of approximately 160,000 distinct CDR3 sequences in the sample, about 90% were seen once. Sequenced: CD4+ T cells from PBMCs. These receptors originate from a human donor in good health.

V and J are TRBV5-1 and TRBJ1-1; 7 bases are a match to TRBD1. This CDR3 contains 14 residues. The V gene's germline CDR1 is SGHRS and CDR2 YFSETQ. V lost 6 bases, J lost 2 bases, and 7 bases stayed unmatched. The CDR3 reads CASNLGQRNTEAFF. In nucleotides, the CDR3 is TGCGCCAGCAACCTGGGACAGCGAAACACTGAAGCTTTCTTT.

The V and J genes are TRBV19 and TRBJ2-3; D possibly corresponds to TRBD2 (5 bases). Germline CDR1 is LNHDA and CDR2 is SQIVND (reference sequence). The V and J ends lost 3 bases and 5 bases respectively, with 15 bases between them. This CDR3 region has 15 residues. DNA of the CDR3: TGTGCCAGTAGTATCCGGGGATTATCCAGAGATACGCAGTATTTT. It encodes CASSIRGLSRDTQYF.

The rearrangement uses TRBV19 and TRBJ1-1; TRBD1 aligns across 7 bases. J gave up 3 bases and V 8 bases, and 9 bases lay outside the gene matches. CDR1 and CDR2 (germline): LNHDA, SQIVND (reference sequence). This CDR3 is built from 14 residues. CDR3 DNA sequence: TGTGCCAGTTATCCACAGGGGCGGGACACTGAAGCTTTCTTT. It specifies CASYPQGRDTEAFF.

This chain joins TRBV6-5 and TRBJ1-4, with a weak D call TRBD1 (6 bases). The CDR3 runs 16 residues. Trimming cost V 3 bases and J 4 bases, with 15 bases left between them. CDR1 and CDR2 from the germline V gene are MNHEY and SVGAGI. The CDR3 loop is CASSYSGAGHNEKLFF. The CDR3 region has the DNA TGTGCCAGCAGTTATTCAGGGGCCGGACATAATGAAAAACTGTTTTTT.

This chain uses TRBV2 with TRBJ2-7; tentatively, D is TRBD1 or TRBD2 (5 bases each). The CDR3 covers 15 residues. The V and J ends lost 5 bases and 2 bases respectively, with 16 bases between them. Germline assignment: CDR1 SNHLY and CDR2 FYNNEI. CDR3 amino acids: CASSPIRDGTYEQYF. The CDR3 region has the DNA TGTGCCAGCAGTCCCATACGGGACGGGACCTACGAGCAGTACTTC.

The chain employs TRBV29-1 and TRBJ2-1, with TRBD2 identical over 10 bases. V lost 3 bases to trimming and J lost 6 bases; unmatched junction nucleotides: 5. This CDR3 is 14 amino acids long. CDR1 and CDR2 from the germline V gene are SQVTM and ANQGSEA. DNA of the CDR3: TGCAGCGTTGATACTAGCGGGGCCCTCAATGAGCAGTTCTTC. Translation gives CSVDTSGALNEQFF.

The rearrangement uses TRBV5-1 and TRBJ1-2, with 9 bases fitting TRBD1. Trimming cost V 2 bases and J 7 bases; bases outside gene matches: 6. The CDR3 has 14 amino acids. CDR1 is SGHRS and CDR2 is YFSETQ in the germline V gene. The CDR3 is CASSFRDRDSGYTF. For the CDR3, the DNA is TGCGCCAGCAGCTTCCGGGACAGGGATAGTGGCTACACCTTC.

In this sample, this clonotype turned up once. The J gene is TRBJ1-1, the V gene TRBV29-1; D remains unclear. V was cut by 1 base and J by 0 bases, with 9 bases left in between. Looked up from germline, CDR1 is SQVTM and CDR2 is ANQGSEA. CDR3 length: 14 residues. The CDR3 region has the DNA TGCAGCGTTGAAGTTGCAGCAATGAACACTGAAGCTTTCTTT. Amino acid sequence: CSVEVAAMNTEAFF.

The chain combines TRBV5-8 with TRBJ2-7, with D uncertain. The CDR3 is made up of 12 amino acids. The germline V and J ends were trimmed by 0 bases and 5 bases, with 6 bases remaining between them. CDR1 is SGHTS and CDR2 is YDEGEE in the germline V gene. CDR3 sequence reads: CASSLAGDEQYF. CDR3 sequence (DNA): TGTGCCAGCAGCTTGGCTGGGGACGAGCAGTACTTC.

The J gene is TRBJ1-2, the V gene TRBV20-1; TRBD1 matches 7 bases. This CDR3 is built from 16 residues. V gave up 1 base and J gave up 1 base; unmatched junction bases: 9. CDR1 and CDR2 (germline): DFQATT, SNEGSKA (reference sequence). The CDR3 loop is CSARVTGTANNYGYTF. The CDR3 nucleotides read TGCAGTGCTAGAGTGACCGGGACAGCGAATAACTATGGCTACACCTTC.

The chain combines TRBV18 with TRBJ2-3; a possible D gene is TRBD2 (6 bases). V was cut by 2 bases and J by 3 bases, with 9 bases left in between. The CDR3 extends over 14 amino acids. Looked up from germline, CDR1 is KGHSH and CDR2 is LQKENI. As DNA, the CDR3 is TGTGCCAGCTCACCATCTAGCGTGACAGATACGCAGTATTTT. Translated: CASSPSSVTDTQYF.

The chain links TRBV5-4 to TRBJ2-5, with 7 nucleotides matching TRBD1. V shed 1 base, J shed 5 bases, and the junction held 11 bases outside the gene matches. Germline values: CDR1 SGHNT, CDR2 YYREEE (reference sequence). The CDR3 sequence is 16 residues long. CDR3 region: CASSLRRQGGGETQYF. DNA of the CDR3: TGTGCCAGCAGCTTGAGACGACAGGGTGGCGGGGAGACCCAGTACTTC. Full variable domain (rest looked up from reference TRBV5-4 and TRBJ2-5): ETGVTQSPTHLIKTRGQQVTLRCSSQSGHNTVSWYQQALGQGPQFIFQYYREEENGRGNFPPRFSGLQFPNYSSELNVNALELDDSALYLCASSLRRQGGGETQYFGPGTRLLVL.

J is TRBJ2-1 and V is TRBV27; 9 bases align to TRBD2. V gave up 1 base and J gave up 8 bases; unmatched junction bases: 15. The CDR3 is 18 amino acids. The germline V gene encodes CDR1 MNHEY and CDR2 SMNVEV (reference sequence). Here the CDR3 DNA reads TGTGCCAGCAGTTTATTTGCGGGAGGGGCGTGGTCCGGCGATGAGCAGTTCTTC. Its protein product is CASSLFAGGAWSGDEQFF.

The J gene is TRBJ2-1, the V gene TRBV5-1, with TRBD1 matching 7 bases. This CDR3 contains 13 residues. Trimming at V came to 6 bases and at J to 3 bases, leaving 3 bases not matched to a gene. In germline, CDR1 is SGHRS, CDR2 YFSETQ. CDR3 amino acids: CASTDRVYNEQFF. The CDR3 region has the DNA TGCGCCAGCACCGACAGGGTCTACAATGAGCAGTTCTTC.

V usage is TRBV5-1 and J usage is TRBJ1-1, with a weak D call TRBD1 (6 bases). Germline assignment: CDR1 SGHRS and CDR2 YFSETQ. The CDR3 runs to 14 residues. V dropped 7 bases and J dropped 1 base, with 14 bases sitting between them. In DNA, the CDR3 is TGCGCCAGCGCCCCTAGGGGGTCGAACACTGAAGCTTTCTTT. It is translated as CASAPRGSNTEAFF.

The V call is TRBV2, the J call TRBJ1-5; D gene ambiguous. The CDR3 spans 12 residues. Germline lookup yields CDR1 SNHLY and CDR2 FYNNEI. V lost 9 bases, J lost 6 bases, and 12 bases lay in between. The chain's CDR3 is CASTQSGQPQHF. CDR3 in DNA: TGTGCCAGTACACAGTCGGGTCAGCCCCAGCATTTT.

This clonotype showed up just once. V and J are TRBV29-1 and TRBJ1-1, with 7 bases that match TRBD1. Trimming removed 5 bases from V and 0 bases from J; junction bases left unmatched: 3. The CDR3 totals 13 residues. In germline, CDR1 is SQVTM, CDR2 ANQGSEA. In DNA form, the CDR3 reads TGCAGCGTTCCGGGACAGCTGAACACTGAAGCTTTCTTT. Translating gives CSVPGQLNTEAFF. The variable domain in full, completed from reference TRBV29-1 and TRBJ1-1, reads SAVISQKPSRDICQRGTSLTIQCQVDSQVTMMFWYRQQPGQSLTLIATANQGSEATYESGFVIDKFPISRPNLTFSTLTVSNMSPEDSSIYLCSVPGQLNTEAFFGQGTRLTVV.

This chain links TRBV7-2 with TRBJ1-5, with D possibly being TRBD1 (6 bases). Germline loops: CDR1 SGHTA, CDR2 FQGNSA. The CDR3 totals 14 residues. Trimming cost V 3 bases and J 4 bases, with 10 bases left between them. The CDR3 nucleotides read TGTGCCAGCAGCTTGAGAGGGGGGAATCAGCCCCAGCATTTT. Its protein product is CASSLRGGNQPQHF.

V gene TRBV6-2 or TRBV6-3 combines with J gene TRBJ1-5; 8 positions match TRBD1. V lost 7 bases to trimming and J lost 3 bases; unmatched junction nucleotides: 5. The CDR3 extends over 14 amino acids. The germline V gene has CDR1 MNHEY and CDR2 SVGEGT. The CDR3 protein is CASTDRASNQPQHF. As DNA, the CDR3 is TGTGCCAGCACGGACAGGGCTTCCAATCAGCCCCAGCATTTT.

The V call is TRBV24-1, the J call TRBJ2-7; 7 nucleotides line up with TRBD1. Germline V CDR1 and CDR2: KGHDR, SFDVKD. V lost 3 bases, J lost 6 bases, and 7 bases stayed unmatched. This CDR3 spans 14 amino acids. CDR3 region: CATSDGDSFTEQYF. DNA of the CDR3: TGTGCCACCAGTGATGGGGACAGCTTTACCGAGCAGTACTTC.

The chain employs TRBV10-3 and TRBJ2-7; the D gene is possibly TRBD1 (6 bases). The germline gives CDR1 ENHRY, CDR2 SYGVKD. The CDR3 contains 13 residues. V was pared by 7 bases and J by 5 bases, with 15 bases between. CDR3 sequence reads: CAIKSRGADEQYF. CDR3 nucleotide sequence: TGTGCCATCAAGTCCAGGGGAGCGGACGAGCAGTACTTC.

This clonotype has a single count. CDR3 nucleotide sequence: TGTGCCAGCTCACCACCTGTTAGGAGGTGGGCGAACACTGAAGCTTTCTTT. It specifies CASSPPVRRWANTEAFF. The chain links TRBV18 to TRBJ1-1, with D hard to call. The CDR3 spans 17 residues. Trimming took off 0 bases at V and 1 base at J, with 15 bases between the two ends. Germline lookup yields CDR1 KGHSH and CDR2 LQKENI. Full variable domain (outside the CDR3, taken from reference TRBV18 and TRBJ1-1): NAGVMQNPRHLVRRRGQEARLRCSPMKGHSHVYWYRQLPEEGLKFMVYLQKENIIDESGMPKERFSAEFPKEGPSILRIQQVVRGDSAAYFCASSPPVRRWANTEAFFGQGTRLTVV.

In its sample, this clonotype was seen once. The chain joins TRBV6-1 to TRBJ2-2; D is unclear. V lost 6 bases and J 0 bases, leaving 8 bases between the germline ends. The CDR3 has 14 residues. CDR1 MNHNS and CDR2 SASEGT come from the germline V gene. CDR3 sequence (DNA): TGTGCCAGCAGCCCGGTTACGAACACCGGGGAGCTGTTTTTT. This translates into CASSPVTNTGELFF.

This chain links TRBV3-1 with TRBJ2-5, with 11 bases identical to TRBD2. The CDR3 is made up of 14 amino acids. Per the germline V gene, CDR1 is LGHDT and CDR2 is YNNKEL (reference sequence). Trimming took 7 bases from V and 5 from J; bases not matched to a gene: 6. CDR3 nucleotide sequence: TGTGCCAGCACCCAGACTAGCGGGGTGGAGACCCAGTACTTC. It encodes CASTQTSGVETQYF.

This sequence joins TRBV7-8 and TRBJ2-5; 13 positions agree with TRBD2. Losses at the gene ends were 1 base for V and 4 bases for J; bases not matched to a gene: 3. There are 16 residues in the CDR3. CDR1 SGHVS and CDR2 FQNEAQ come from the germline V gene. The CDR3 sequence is CASSLGGLAGRETQYF. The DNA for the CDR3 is TGTGCCAGCAGCTTAGGGGGACTAGCGGGACGAGAGACCCAGTACTTC.

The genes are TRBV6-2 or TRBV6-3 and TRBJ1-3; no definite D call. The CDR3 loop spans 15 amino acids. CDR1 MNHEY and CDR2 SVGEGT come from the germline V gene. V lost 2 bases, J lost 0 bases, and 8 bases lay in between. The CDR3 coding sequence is TGTGCCAGCAGTTACAAACCTCACTCTGGAAACACCATATATTTT. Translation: CASSYKPHSGNTIYF.

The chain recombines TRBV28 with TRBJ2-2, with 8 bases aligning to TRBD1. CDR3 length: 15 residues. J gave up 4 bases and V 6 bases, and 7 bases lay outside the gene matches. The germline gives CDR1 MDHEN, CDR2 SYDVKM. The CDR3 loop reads CASSPTGASTGELFF. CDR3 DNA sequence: TGTGCCAGCAGCCCGACAGGGGCGAGCACCGGGGAGCTGTTTTTT.

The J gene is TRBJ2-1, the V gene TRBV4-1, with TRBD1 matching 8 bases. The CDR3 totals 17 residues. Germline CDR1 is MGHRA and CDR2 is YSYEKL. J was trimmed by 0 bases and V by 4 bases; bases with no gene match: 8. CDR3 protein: CASSPGQGDLSYNEQFF. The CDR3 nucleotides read TGCGCCAGCAGCCCCGGACAGGGAGATCTCTCCTACAATGAGCAGTTCTTC.

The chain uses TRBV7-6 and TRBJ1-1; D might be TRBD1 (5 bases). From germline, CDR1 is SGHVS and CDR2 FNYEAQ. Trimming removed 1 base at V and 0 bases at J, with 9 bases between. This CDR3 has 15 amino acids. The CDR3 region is CASSLVSGLNTEAFF. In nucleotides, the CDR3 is TGTGCCAGCAGCTTAGTTTCAGGGTTGAACACTGAAGCTTTCTTT.

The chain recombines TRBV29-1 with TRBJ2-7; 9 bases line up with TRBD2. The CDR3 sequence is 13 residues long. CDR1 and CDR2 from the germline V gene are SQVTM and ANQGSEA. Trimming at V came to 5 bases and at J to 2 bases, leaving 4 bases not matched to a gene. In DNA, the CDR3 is TGCAGCGTTAGGACTAGCGCGGCCTACGAGCAGTACTTC. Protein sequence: CSVRTSAAYEQYF.

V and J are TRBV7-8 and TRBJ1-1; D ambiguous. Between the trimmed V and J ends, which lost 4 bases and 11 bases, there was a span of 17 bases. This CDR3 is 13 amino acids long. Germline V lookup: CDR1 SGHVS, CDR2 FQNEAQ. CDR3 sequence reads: CASSSQSVSVAFF. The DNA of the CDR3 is TGTGCCAGCAGCTCCCAGTCGGTCTCTGTTGCTTTCTTT.

The CDR3 is CSTIPGINEQFF. In DNA, the CDR3 is TGCAGCACGATCCCAGGGATCAATGAGCAGTTCTTC. V usage is TRBV29-1 and J usage is TRBJ2-1; possibly TRBD1 for D (5 bases). Trimming left V 8 bases short and J 6 bases short, with 14 bases between. Germline-derived CDR1 and CDR2 are SQVTM and ANQGSEA. The CDR3 spans 12 residues.